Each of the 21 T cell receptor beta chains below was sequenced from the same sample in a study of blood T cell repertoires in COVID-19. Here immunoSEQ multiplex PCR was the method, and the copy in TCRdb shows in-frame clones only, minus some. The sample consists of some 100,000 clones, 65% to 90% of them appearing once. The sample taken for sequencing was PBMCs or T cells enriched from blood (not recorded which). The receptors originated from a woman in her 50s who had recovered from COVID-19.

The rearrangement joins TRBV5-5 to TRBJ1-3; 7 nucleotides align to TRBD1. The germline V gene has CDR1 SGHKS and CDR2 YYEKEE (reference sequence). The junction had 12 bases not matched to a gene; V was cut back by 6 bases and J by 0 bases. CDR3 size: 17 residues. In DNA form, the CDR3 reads TGTGCCAGCACCCTCGGTGGACAGGTTTACTCTGGAAACACCATATATTTT. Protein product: CASTLGGQVYSGNTIYF.

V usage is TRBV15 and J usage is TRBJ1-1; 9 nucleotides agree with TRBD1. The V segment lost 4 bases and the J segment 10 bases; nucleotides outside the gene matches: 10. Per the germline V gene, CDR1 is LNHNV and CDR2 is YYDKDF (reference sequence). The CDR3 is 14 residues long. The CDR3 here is CATSIPIQGARAFF. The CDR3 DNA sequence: TGTGCCACCAGCATACCGATACAGGGGGCGAGAGCTTTCTTT.

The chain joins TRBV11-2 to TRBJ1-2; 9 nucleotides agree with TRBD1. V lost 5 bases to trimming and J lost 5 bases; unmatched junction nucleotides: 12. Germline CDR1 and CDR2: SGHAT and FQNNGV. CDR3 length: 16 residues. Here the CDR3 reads CASSLTGTGPSYGYTF. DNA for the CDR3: TGTGCCAGCAGCCTTACCGGGACAGGGCCCTCATATGGCTACACCTTC.

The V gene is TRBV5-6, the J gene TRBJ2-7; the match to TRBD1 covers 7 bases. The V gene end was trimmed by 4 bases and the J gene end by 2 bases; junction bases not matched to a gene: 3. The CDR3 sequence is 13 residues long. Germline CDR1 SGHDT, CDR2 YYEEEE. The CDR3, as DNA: TGTGCCAGCAGCCACGGACAGGCCTACGAGCAGTACTTC. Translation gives CASSHGQAYEQYF.

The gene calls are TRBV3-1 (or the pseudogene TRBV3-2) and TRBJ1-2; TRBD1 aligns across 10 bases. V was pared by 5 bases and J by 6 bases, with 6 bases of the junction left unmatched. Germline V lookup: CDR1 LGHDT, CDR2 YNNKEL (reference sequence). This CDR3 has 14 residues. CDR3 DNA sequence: TGTGCCAGCAGCAGATGGACAGGGGGGGATGGCTACACCTTC. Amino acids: CASSRWTGGDGYTF.

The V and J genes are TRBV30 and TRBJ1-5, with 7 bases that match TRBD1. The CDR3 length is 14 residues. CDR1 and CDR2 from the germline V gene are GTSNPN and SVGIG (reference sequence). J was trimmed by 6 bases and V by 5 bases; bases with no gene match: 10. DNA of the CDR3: TGTGCCTGGGGTCGACAGGGAATACGTCAGCCCCAGCATTTT. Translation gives CAWGRQGIRQPQHF. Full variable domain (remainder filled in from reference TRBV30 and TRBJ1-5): SQTIHQWPATLVQPVGSPLSLECTVEGTSNPNLYWYRQAAGRGLQLLFYSVGIGQISSEVPQNLSASRPQDRQFILSSKKLLLSDSGFYLCAWGRQGIRQPQHFGDGTRLSIL.

CDR3 sequence reads: CASSSPGTEQYF. The CDR3 bases are TGTGCCAGCAGTTCCCCCGGTACGGAGCAGTACTTC. The J gene is TRBJ2-7, the V gene TRBV6-5, with D unresolved. Germline lookup yields CDR1 MNHEY and CDR2 SVGAGI. The CDR3 loop spans 12 amino acids. V dropped 4 bases and J dropped 7 bases, with 11 bases sitting between them.

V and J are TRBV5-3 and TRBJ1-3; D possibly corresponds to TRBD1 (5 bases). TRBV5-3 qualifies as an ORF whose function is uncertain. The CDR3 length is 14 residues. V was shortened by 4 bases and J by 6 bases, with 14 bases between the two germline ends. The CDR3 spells CARSSRGSINTIYF. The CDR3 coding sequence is TGTGCCAGAAGCAGCCGGGGGAGTATAAACACCATATATTTT.

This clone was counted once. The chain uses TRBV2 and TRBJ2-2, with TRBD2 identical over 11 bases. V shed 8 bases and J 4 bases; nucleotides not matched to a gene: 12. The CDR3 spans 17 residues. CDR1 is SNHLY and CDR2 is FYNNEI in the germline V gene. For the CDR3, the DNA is TGTGCCAGCGAGTCGTCTAGCGGGGGGCAAGTCACCGGGGAGCTGTTTTTT. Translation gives CASESSSGGQVTGELFF.

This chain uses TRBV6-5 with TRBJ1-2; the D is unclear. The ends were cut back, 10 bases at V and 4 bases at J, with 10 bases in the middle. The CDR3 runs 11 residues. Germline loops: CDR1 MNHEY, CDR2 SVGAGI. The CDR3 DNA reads TGTGCCACTTCTTCGGGCTATGGCTACACCTTC. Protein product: CATSSGYGYTF.

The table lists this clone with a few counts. CDR3 bases: TGCAGTGCTAGTACAGACAACTACGAGCAGTACTTC. Translation gives CSASTDNYEQYF. The chain links TRBV20-1 to TRBJ2-7, with no clear D. V was cut by 3 bases and J by 3 bases, with 9 bases left in between. The CDR3 length is 12 residues. CDR1 and CDR2 from the germline V gene are DFQATT and SNEGSKA (reference sequence).

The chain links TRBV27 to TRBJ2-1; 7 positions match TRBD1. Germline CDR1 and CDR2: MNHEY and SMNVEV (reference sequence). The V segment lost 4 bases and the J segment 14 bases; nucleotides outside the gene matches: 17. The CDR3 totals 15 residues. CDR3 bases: TGTGCCAGCAGTTCCGGAAAGACCCGACAGGGTTCGGAGTTCTTC. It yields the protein CASSSGKTRQGSEFF.

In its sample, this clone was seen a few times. For the CDR3, the DNA is TGTGCCAGCAGGGGACAGCGCCAGCCCCAGCATTTT. This encodes CASRGQRQPQHF. This chain connects TRBV28 to TRBJ1-5; TRBD1 matches 7 bases. This CDR3 region has 12 residues. V was pared by 6 bases and J by 7 bases, with 3 bases of the junction left unmatched. CDR1 is MDHEN, CDR2 SYDVKM, per germline.

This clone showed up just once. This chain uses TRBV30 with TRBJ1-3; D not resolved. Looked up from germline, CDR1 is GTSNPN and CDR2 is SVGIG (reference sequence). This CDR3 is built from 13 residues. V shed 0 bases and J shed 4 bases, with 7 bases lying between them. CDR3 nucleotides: TGTGCCTGGAGTGTGTGGCTCGGAAACACCATATATTTT. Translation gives CAWSVWLGNTIYF.

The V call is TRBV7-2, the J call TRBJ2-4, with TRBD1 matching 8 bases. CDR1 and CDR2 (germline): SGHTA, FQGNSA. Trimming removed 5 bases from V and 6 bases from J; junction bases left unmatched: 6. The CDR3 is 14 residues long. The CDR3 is CASSPGQGANIQYF. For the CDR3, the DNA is TGTGCCAGCAGCCCAGGACAGGGAGCAAACATTCAGTACTTC. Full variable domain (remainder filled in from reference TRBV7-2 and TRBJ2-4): GAGVSQSPSNKVTEKGKDVELRCDPISGHTALYWYRQSLGQGLEFLIYFQGNSAPDKSGLPSDRFSAERTGGSVSTLTIQRTQQEDSAVYLCASSPGQGANIQYFGAGTRLSVL.

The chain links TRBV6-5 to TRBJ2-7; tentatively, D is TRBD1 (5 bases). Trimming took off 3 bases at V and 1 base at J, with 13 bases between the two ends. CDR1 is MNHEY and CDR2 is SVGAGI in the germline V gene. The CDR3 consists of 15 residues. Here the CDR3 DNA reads TGTGCCAGCAGTTATGGGGCAACAGGATCCTACGAGCAGTACTTC. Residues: CASSYGATGSYEQYF.

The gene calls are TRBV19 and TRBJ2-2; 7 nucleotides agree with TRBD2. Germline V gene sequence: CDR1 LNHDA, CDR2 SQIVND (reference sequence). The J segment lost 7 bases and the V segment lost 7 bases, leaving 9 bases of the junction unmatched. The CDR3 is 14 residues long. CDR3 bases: TGTGCCAGTAATCCCCGGACTAGTCACGGGGAGCTGTTTTTT. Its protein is CASNPRTSHGELFF.

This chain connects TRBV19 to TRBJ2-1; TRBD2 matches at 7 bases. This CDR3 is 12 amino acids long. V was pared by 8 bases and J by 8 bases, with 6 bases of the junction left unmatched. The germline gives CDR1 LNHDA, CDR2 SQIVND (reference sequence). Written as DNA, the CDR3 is TGTGCCAGTGCGGGAGACACTTATGAGCAGTTCTTC. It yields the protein CASAGDTYEQFF.

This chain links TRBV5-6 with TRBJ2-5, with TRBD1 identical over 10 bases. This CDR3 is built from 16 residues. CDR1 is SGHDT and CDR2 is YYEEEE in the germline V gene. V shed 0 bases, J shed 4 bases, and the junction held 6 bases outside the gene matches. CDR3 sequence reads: CASSLGDRGWGETQYF. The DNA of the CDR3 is TGTGCCAGCAGCTTGGGGGACAGGGGTTGGGGAGAGACCCAGTACTTC.

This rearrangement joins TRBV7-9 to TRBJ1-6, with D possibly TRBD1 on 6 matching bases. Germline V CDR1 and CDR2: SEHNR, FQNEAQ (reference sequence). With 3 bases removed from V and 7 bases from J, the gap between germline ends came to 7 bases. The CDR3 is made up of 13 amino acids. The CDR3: CASSLTGNSPLHF. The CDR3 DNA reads TGTGCCAGCAGCTTGACAGGAAATTCACCCCTCCACTTT.

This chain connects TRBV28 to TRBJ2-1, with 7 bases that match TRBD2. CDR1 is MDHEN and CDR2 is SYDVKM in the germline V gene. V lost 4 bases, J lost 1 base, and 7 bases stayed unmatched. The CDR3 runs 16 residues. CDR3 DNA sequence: TGTGCCAGCAGTTCCCTCCAAGCGGGGTCCTACAATGAGCAGTTCTTC. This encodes CASSSLQAGSYNEQFF.